Shown below are 3 T cell receptor beta chains from a single sample sequenced in a study of blood T cell repertoires in COVID-19. Generated by immunoSEQ multiplex PCR, the TCRdb table keeps only in-frame clones and is missing some. The data hold 330,000 or so clones, with approximately 88% observed a single time. Input material: peripheral blood. All receptors derive from a man aged 30-40 years with COVID-19, enrolled during active disease.

V is TRBV29-1 and J is TRBJ1-5; TRBD1 is a possible D gene (5 bases). The CDR3 consists of 13 residues. V lost 6 bases to trimming and J lost 7 bases, with 16 bases between them. CDR1 and CDR2 from the germline V gene are SQVTM and ANQGSEA. The CDR3 DNA reads as TGCAGCGTGGGGGAGGGATCGGGCCAGCCCCAGCATTTT. Translation: CSVGEGSGQPQHF. Variable domain in full (rest from reference TRBV29-1 and TRBJ1-5): SAVISQKPSRDICQRGTSLTIQCQVDSQVTMMFWYRQQPGQSLTLIATANQGSEATYESGFVIDKFPISRPNLTFSTLTVSNMSPEDSSIYLCSVGEGSGQPQHFGDGTRLSIL.

The chain couples TRBV5-1 to TRBJ2-7; D possibly corresponds to TRBD1 (6 bases). Looked up from germline, CDR1 is SGHRS and CDR2 is YFSETQ. This CDR3 comprises 15 residues. The V and J ends lost 3 bases and 0 bases respectively, with 13 bases between them. Written as DNA, the CDR3 is TGCGCCAGCAGCTGGGGGCAGGAGTCCTCCTACGAGCAGTACTTC. Protein: CASSWGQESSYEQYF.

This clone was counted once. This sequence joins TRBV24-1 and TRBJ1-1; tentatively, D is TRBD1 (5 bases). The CDR3 covers 14 residues. Germline CDR1 KGHDR, CDR2 SFDVKD. V was shortened by 7 bases and J by 0 bases, with 11 bases between the two germline ends. CDR3 amino acids: CATRSTVMNTEAFF. CDR3 bases: TGTGCCACCAGGTCGACAGTCATGAACACTGAAGCTTTCTTT.